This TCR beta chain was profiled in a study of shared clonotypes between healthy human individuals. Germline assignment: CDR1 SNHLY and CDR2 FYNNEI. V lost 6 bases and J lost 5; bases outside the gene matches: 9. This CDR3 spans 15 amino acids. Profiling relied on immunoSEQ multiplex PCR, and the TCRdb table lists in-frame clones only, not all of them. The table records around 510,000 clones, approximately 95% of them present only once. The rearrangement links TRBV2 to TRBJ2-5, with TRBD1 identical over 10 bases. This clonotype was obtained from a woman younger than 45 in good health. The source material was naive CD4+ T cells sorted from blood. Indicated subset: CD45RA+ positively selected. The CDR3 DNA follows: TGTGCCAGCAGCCTGACAGGGGGCTTTTTTGAGACCCAGTACTTC. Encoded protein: CASSLTGGFFETQYF.